Each of the 14 T cell receptor beta chains below was sequenced from the same sample in a study of T-cell reconstitution after alpha-beta-depleted transplantation in children. A library of TCRbeta sequences, prepared with unique molecular identifiers, was generated. TCRdb reprocessed the PCR reads via MiXCR and lists one record per CDR3 protein. Of over 200,000 distinct CDR3 sequences listed, 17% are singletons. The material was PBMCs, mostly from graft donor cells, obtained 360 days after TCRalphabeta/CD19-depleted stem cell transplant. Receptors were obtained from a male patient under 10 years old who had a stem cell transplant for acute lymphoblastic leukemia, so the T cells may come from the graft donor.

There are many counts of this clonotype. The J gene is TRBJ2-5, the V gene TRBV5-1, with D tentatively TRBD1 (6 bases). Deletions cut 0 bases from V and 3 bases from J, with 9 bases between. CDR1 and CDR2 from the germline V gene are SGHRS and YFSETQ. The length of the CDR3 is 14 residues. CDR3 DNA sequence: TGCGCCAGCAGCTTGGTTCCAGGGGAAGAGACCCAGTACTTC. It codes for CASSLVPGEETQYF.

This clonotype was observed a handful of times. The V gene is TRBV5-1, the J gene TRBJ2-4, with 7 positions matching TRBD1. The germline V gene has CDR1 SGHRS and CDR2 YFSETQ. The CDR3 spans 16 residues. V was clipped by 4 bases and J by 5 bases; unmatched bases: 12. This chain's CDR3 is CASSPKTGAGENIQYF. The CDR3 nucleotides read TGCGCCAGCAGCCCCAAAACAGGGGCTGGGGAAAACATTCAGTACTTC. The whole variable domain, remainder taken from reference TRBV5-1 and TRBJ2-4, is KAGVTQTPRYLIKTRGQQVTLSCSPISGHRSVSWYQQTPGQGLQFLFEYFSETQRNKGNFPGRFSGRQFSNSRSEMNVSTLELGDSALYLCASSPKTGAGENIQYFGAGTRLSVL.

This clonotype was found a few times. The chain couples TRBV7-9 to TRBJ1-2; D possibly corresponds to TRBD1 (6 bases). The CDR3 totals 14 residues. V gave up 4 bases and J gave up 5 bases, with 14 bases separating them. Germline CDR1 SEHNR, CDR2 FQNEAQ (reference sequence). CDR3 DNA: TGTGCCAGCAGCTCATTCCGGGACATATATGGCTACACCTTC. It yields the protein CASSSFRDIYGYTF. Full variable domain (missing parts from reference TRBV7-9 and TRBJ1-2): DTGVSQNPRHKITKRGQNVTFRCDPISEHNRLYWYRQTLGQGPEFLTYFQNEAQLEKSRLLSDRFSAERPKGSFSTLEIQRTEQGDSAMYLCASSSFRDIYGYTFGSGTRLTVV.

This clonotype has just one count. This may stem from a read error, because a much larger clone lies one nucleotide away. The rearrangement joins TRBV7-6 to TRBJ2-2; 11 bases are a match to TRBD1. This CDR3 comprises 16 residues. Germline CDR1 reads SGHVS; CDR2 reads FNYEAQ. CDR3: CASSPGQGANTWELFF. The CDR3 DNA follows: TGTGCCAGCAGCCCCGGACAGGGGGCGAACACCTGGGAGCTGTTTTTT.

The rearrangement links TRBV7-9 to TRBJ2-7; D is possibly TRBD1 (6 bases). From germline, CDR1 is SEHNR and CDR2 FQNEAQ (reference sequence). This CDR3 region has 13 residues. The germline V and J ends were trimmed by 8 bases and 2 bases, with 13 bases remaining between them. CDR3 DNA: TGTGCCAGCCGAGACCGGGACACCTACGAGCAGTACTTC. Translation: CASRDRDTYEQYF.

The chain carries TRBV10-3 and TRBJ2-1, with D possibly TRBD1 on 6 matching bases. CDR1 is ENHRY and CDR2 is SYGVKD in the germline V gene. V shed 3 bases and J shed 1 base, with 10 bases lying between them. The CDR3 sequence is 15 residues long. For the CDR3, the DNA is TGTGCCATCAGTGAATTCAGGGGATCCTACAATGAGCAGTTCTTC. As protein: CAISEFRGSYNEQFF.

This clonotype came up a few times. This chain uses TRBV29-1 with TRBJ2-3, with D hard to call. The CDR3 is made up of 13 amino acids. V dropped 4 bases and J dropped 1 base, with 9 bases sitting between them. CDR1 is SQVTM, CDR2 ANQGSEA, per germline. The CDR3 DNA reads as TGCAGCGTTGGTAGGGTTGGCACAGATACGCAGTATTTT. Amino acid sequence: CSVGRVGTDTQYF.

This clonotype was seen a handful of times. At one of its ends the junction is not consistent with the germline gene, which may arise from a read error. This chain links TRBV6-2 or TRBV6-3 with TRBJ2-1; D ambiguous. In germline, CDR1 is MNHEY, CDR2 SVGEGT. The CDR3 runs 11 residues. The CDR3 nucleotides read TGTGCCAGCAGTTACTCGAAACAATTGGCCTTC. It translates to CASSYSKQLAF.

The chain recombines TRBV5-1 with TRBJ1-1; no definite D call. CDR1 is SGHRS and CDR2 is YFSETQ in the germline V gene. Trimming shortened V by 3 bases and J by 2 bases, and 11 bases separated the two germline ends. The CDR3 has 14 residues. CDR3 in DNA: TGCGCCAGCAGCTATCCCGGGGTAAACACTGAAGCTTTCTTT. It codes for CASSYPGVNTEAFF.

CDR3 nucleotide sequence: TGCAGCGTGGACGCCCTAGGACAGGGCCTCGCCTATGGCTACACCTTC. This codes for CSVDALGQGLAYGYTF. The chain has TRBV29-1 and TRBJ1-2, with TRBD1 matching 8 bases. There are 16 residues in the CDR3. Unmatched junction bases numbered 16, after V lost 6 bases and J lost 4 bases. Germline CDR1 and CDR2: SQVTM and ANQGSEA.

The chain is built from TRBV24-1 and TRBJ2-3, with D uncertain. The CDR3 runs to 15 residues. Germline loops: CDR1 KGHDR, CDR2 SFDVKD. V dropped 12 bases and J dropped 7 bases, with 25 bases sitting between them. The DNA of the CDR3 is TGTGCCGCGAAATCCGGGTCGAGTAACATCCATACGCAGTATTTT. Translated, it gives CAAKSGSSNIHTQYF.

This clonotype was found a few times. The J gene is TRBJ1-5, the V gene TRBV7-2, with 8 bases matching TRBD1. Germline V gene data show CDR1 as SGHTA and CDR2 as FQGNSA. The V gene end was trimmed by 5 bases and the J gene end by 5 bases; junction bases not matched to a gene: 2. This CDR3 has 13 amino acids. CDR3 sequence (DNA): TGTGCCAGCAGCCCACAGGGGGATCAGCCCCAGCATTTT. The encoded protein is CASSPQGDQPQHF.

This chain connects TRBV2 to TRBJ1-1; weak D call: TRBD1 (6 bases). With 5 bases removed from V and 7 bases from J, the gap between germline ends came to 14 bases. CDR3 length: 13 residues. From germline, CDR1 is SNHLY and CDR2 FYNNEI. This CDR3 is CASSLRGGSEAFF. The CDR3 nucleotides are TGTGCCAGCAGTCTCAGGGGCGGTAGTGAAGCTTTCTTT.

This clonotype has a handful of counts. Here the CDR3 DNA reads TGTGCCATCAAAGAGCGGCGGGAAACCGGGGAGCTGTTTTTT. Translated: CAIKERRETGELFF. This chain links TRBV10-3 with TRBJ2-2; D is possibly TRBD2 (6 bases). Germline V lookup: CDR1 ENHRY, CDR2 SYGVKD. V was clipped by 7 bases and J by 5 bases, with 14 bases between them. The CDR3 is 14 amino acids.